What follows describes a single TCR beta chain. The germline CDR1 and CDR2 sequences are MNHNY and SVGAGI (reference sequence). The length of the CDR3 is 12 residues. V lost 5 bases to trimming and J lost 6 bases; unmatched junction nucleotides: 3. This entry comes from a study of blood T cell repertoires in COVID-19. Original processing methods: Amplification of reference gene primers provided the estimated nucleated cell counts. Sequenced by immunoSEQ multiplex PCR; TCRdb stores in-frame clones only, minus some. That table furnishes V, J and clone size, whereas the DNA furnished D and trimming. The table records roughly 160,000 clones, about 86% of them present only once.

The clonotype comes from a woman in her seventies who had recovered from COVID-19. This sequence joins TRBV6-6 and TRBJ2-7; the match to TRBD1 covers 8 bases. The sequenced sample consisted of peripheral blood. The CDR3 DNA reads as TGTGCCAGCAGTCACAGGGGGGCCGAGCAGTACTTC. Its protein is CASSHRGAEQYF.